This is a list of T cell receptor beta chains from one sample in a study of shared T cell receptors in the human thymus. The protocol was immunoSEQ multiplex PCR, while the TCRdb copy is restricted to in-frame clones and leaves out a portion. The data hold fewer than 700,000 clones, with approximately 90% observed a single time. These data also featured in a second study, about human thymus T cells.

The sequenced sample was thymocytes. These receptors all stem from a boy under two years old with a congenital heart defect. Each CDR3 is given with its conserved first and last residue. Each record gives: D gene, clone size, V gene, J gene, CDR3 DNA, CDR3 protein. The D gene is left open where the match is weak. For some rows the clone size is stated as once, few or many, or as a class when expanded; others skip it.

D gene: TRBD2
clone size: NA
V gene: TRBV15
J gene: TRBJ2-7
CDR3 DNA: TGTGCCACCAGCAGGGGACTAGCGGTTAGCTCCTACGAGCAGTACTTC
CDR3 protein: CATSRGLAVSSYEQYF

D gene: TRBD1
clone size: NA
V gene: TRBV5-4
J gene: TRBJ1-2
CDR3 DNA: TGTGCCAGCAGCCCCCTCTCACCCGGGACAGATATTAACTATGGCTACACCTTC
CDR3 protein: CASSPLSPGTDINYGYTF

D gene: NA
clone size: NA
V gene: TRBV30
J gene: TRBJ2-2
CDR3 DNA: TGTGCCAGCTCACAGGGCCCCGGGGAGCTGTTTTTT
CDR3 protein: CASSQGPGELFF

D gene: TRBD2
clone size: NA
V gene: TRBV2
J gene: TRBJ2-7
CDR3 DNA: TGTGCCAGCAGCGAGGGACTAGCGGACGGATACGAGCAGTACTTC
CDR3 protein: CASSEGLADGYEQYF

D gene: NA
clone size: NA
V gene: TRBV5-1
J gene: TRBJ1-2
CDR3 DNA: TGCGCCAGCAGCTTGGGCCAGAATAACTATGGCTACACCTTC
CDR3 protein: CASSLGQNNYGYTF

D gene: TRBD1
clone size: NA
V gene: TRBV30
J gene: TRBJ2-2
CDR3 DNA: TGTGCCTGGAGTGTACATTTAGCAGGAGACAGGGCGAACACCGGGGAGCTGTTTTTT
CDR3 protein: CAWSVHLAGDRANTGELFF

D gene: NA
clone size: NA
V gene: TRBV11-2
J gene: TRBJ2-3
CDR3 DNA: TGTGCCAGCAGCTTATTAAAGCGGGACAACACAGATACGCAGTATTTT
CDR3 protein: CASSLLKRDNTDTQYF

D gene: TRBD2
clone size: once
V gene: TRBV6-1
J gene: TRBJ2-1
CDR3 DNA: TGTGCCAGCAGCGAACTAGCGAAAAGTAACAATGAGCAGTTCTTC
CDR3 protein: CASSELAKSNNEQFF

D gene: NA
clone size: NA
V gene: TRBV30
J gene: TRBJ2-1
CDR3 DNA: TGTGCCTGGGGGGAGATCCCTGAGCAGTTCTTC
CDR3 protein: CAWGEIPEQFF

D gene: TRBD2
clone size: once
V gene: TRBV28
J gene: TRBJ2-7
CDR3 DNA: TGTGCCACCCGGGAGGGCCAATACGAGCAGTACTTC
CDR3 protein: CATREGQYEQYF

D gene: TRBD2
clone size: NA
V gene: TRBV6-5
J gene: TRBJ2-3
CDR3 DNA: TGTGCCAGCAGTTACGTCGGAGCGGGAGTCCCAGATACGCAGTATTTT
CDR3 protein: CASSYVGAGVPDTQYF

D gene: NA
clone size: NA
V gene: TRBV28
J gene: TRBJ1-1
CDR3 DNA: TGTGCCACCCAAGGAGGGAACACTGAAGCTTTCTTT
CDR3 protein: CATQGGNTEAFF

D gene: NA
clone size: NA
V gene: TRBV29-1
J gene: TRBJ1-2
CDR3 DNA: TGCAGCGTTGAAGATCTGCGGGGCGACGGCTATGGCTACACCTTC
CDR3 protein: CSVEDLRGDGYGYTF

D gene: TRBD1
clone size: NA
V gene: TRBV28
J gene: TRBJ1-2
CDR3 DNA: TGTGCCAGCAGTTCGGGACAGGGGGCTCGCGGCTACACCTTC
CDR3 protein: CASSSGQGARGYTF

D gene: TRBD2
clone size: NA
V gene: TRBV5-4
J gene: TRBJ2-7
CDR3 DNA: TGTGCCAGCAGCTTGTTCCTAGCGGTAATCGACGAGCAGTACTTC
CDR3 protein: CASSLFLAVIDEQYF

D gene: NA
clone size: NA
V gene: TRBV5-4
J gene: TRBJ1-5
CDR3 DNA: TGTGCCAGCAGCTTGGACTCGCTTTATAGCAATCAGCCCCAGCATTTT
CDR3 protein: CASSLDSLYSNQPQHF

D gene: NA
clone size: NA
V gene: TRBV6-5
J gene: TRBJ2-3
CDR3 DNA: TGTGCCAGCAGTTACTTGCGGAACACAGATACGCAGTATTTT
CDR3 protein: CASSYLRNTDTQYF

D gene: TRBD1
clone size: NA
V gene: TRBV7-3
J gene: TRBJ2-7
CDR3 DNA: TGTGCCAGCAGCCTCCGGGACAGGGGAGGCGAGCAGTACTTC
CDR3 protein: CASSLRDRGGEQYF

D gene: TRBD1
clone size: once
V gene: TRBV4-3
J gene: TRBJ2-7
CDR3 DNA: TGCGCCAGCAGCCAAGTCCCGGGACAGGGTATCCACGAGCAGTACTTC
CDR3 protein: CASSQVPGQGIHEQYF

D gene: NA
clone size: NA
V gene: TRBV6-1
J gene: TRBJ1-5
CDR3 DNA: TGTGCCAGCACGGAGCAGCTCTATAGCAATCAGCCCCAGCATTTT
CDR3 protein: CASTEQLYSNQPQHF

D gene: NA
clone size: NA
V gene: TRBV6-5
J gene: TRBJ2-7
CDR3 DNA: TGTGCCAGCAGTTCCGGGACATCTTACGAGCAGTACTTC
CDR3 protein: CASSSGTSYEQYF

D gene: NA
clone size: NA
V gene: TRBV18
J gene: TRBJ2-7
CDR3 DNA: TGTGCCAGCTCACGTCCGCAGAAGGGTGGGGACTCCGCCTACGAGCAGTACTTC
CDR3 protein: CASSRPQKGGDSAYEQYF

D gene: NA
clone size: NA
V gene: TRBV7-9
J gene: TRBJ2-1
CDR3 DNA: TGTGCCAGCAGCTTAGTGGAGACAGGACCTCTCAATGAGCAGTTCTTC
CDR3 protein: CASSLVETGPLNEQFF

D gene: NA
clone size: NA
V gene: TRBV4-1
J gene: TRBJ2-2
CDR3 DNA: TGCGCCAGCAGCCAAGGGGGCGGGGAACCGAACACCGGGGAGCTGTTTTTT
CDR3 protein: CASSQGGGEPNTGELFF

D gene: NA
clone size: NA
V gene: TRBV6-1
J gene: TRBJ1-1
CDR3 DNA: TGTGCCAGCAGTGAAGTAAGTCCAGGGTCGGTAGACACTGAAGCTTTCTTT
CDR3 protein: CASSEVSPGSVDTEAFF

D gene: TRBD2
clone size: NA
V gene: TRBV28
J gene: TRBJ2-1
CDR3 DNA: TGTGCCAGCAGTCCAGCTAGCGGTCCTTCCTACAATGAGCAGTTCTTC
CDR3 protein: CASSPASGPSYNEQFF

D gene: TRBD1
clone size: NA
V gene: TRBV18
J gene: TRBJ2-7
CDR3 DNA: TGTGCCAGCTCACCTGGGGACAGCTCCTACGAGCAGTACTTC
CDR3 protein: CASSPGDSSYEQYF

D gene: TRBD2
clone size: NA
V gene: TRBV14
J gene: TRBJ2-7
CDR3 DNA: TGTGCCAGCAGCCCAGCGGGAAACCGTACCGAGCAGTACTTC
CDR3 protein: CASSPAGNRTEQYF

D gene: TRBD1
clone size: few
V gene: TRBV19
J gene: TRBJ1-1
CDR3 DNA: TGTGCCCTCAGGGGGGAAAACACTGAAGCTTTCTTT
CDR3 protein: CALRGENTEAFF

D gene: TRBD2
clone size: NA
V gene: TRBV19
J gene: TRBJ2-5
CDR3 DNA: TGTGCCAGTAGTAAGGGGACTAGCGGGATGCAGGGGGCCCAGTACTTC
CDR3 protein: CASSKGTSGMQGAQYF

D gene: TRBD2
clone size: few
V gene: TRBV12-5
J gene: TRBJ2-1
CDR3 DNA: TGTGCTAGTGGTCGTACTAGCGGGGAGTACAATGAGCAGTTCTTC
CDR3 protein: CASGRTSGEYNEQFF

D gene: NA
clone size: once
V gene: TRBV19
J gene: TRBJ1-2
CDR3 DNA: TGTGCCAGTAGCCAGGATGACGCTAACTATGGCTACACCTTC
CDR3 protein: CASSQDDANYGYTF

D gene: TRBD2
clone size: NA
V gene: TRBV14
J gene: TRBJ2-7
CDR3 DNA: TGTGCCAGCAGCCAAGTGGCTAGCGGGAGCTACGAGCAGTACTTC
CDR3 protein: CASSQVASGSYEQYF

D gene: TRBD1
clone size: NA
V gene: TRBV7-9
J gene: TRBJ2-1
CDR3 DNA: TGTGCCAGCCAATTCGGGGGCAGGGGGCTTGGTTACAATGAGCAGTTCTTC
CDR3 protein: CASQFGGRGLGYNEQFF

D gene: NA
clone size: NA
V gene: TRBV5-1
J gene: TRBJ2-5
CDR3 DNA: TGCGCCAGCAGCCCCGACCAAGAGACCCAGTACTTC
CDR3 protein: CASSPDQETQYF

D gene: TRBD2
clone size: NA
V gene: TRBV25-1
J gene: TRBJ2-7
CDR3 DNA: TGTGCCAGCACCAAGACTAGCGGGACCCTCTACGAGCAGTACTTC
CDR3 protein: CASTKTSGTLYEQYF

D gene: NA
clone size: once
V gene: TRBV28
J gene: TRBJ2-1
CDR3 DNA: TGTGCCAGCAGTTTTTTACGGTCCTACAATGAGCAGTTCTTC
CDR3 protein: CASSFLRSYNEQFF

D gene: TRBD1
clone size: NA
V gene: TRBV5-4
J gene: TRBJ1-1
CDR3 DNA: TGTGCCAGCAGCTTGGGGACAGGGGTGGGGAACACTGAAGCTTTCTTT
CDR3 protein: CASSLGTGVGNTEAFF

D gene: NA
clone size: NA
V gene: TRBV30
J gene: TRBJ2-3
CDR3 DNA: TGTGCCGAAGAGGAGGAAAGCACAGATACGCAGTATTTT
CDR3 protein: CAEEEESTDTQYF

D gene: TRBD1
clone size: NA
V gene: TRBV5-1
J gene: TRBJ2-7
CDR3 DNA: TGCGCCAGCAGTCCTAACCGGGACAGGTACTACGAGCAGTACTTC
CDR3 protein: CASSPNRDRYYEQYF